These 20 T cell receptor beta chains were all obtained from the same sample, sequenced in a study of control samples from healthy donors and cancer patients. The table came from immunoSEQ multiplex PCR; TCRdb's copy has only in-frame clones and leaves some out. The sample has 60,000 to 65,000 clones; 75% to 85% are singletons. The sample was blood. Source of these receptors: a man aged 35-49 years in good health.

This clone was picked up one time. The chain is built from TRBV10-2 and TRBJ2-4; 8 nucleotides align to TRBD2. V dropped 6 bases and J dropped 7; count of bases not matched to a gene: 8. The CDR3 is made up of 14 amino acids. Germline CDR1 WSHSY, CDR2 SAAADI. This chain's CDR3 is CASREAGVENIQYF. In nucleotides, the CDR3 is TGCGCCAGCAGGGAAGCGGGAGTTGAGAACATTCAGTACTTC.

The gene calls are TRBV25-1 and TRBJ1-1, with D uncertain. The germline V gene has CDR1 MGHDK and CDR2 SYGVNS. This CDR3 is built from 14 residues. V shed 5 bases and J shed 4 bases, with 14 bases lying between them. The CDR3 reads CASSPRVLGTEAFF. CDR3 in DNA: TGTGCCAGCAGTCCGCGGGTCCTGGGCACTGAAGCTTTCTTT.

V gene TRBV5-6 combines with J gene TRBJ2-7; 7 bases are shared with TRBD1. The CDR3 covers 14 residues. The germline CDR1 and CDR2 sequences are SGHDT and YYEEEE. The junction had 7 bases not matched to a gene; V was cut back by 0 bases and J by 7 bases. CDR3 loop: CASSLGQGSWEQYF. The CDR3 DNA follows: TGTGCCAGCAGCTTGGGACAGGGATCTTGGGAGCAGTACTTC.

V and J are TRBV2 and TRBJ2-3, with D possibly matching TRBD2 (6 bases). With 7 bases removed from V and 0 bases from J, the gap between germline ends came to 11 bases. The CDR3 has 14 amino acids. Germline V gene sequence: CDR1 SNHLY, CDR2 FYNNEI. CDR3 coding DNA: TGTGCCAGCACCCGGACTAAAAGCACAGATACGCAGTATTTT. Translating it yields CASTRTKSTDTQYF.

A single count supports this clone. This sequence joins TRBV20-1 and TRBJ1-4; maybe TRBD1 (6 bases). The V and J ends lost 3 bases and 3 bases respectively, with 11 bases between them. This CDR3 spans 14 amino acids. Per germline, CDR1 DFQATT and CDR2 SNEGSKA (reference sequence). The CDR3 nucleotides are TGCAGTGCTAGTGCGGACAGTCCTAATGAAAAACTGTTTTTT. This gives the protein CSASADSPNEKLFF.

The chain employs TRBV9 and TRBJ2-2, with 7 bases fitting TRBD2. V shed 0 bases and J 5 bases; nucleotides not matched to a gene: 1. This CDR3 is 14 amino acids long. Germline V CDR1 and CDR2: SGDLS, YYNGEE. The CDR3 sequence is CASSVGGGTGELFF. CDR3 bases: TGTGCCAGCAGCGTAGGGGGGGGGACCGGGGAGCTGTTTTTT.

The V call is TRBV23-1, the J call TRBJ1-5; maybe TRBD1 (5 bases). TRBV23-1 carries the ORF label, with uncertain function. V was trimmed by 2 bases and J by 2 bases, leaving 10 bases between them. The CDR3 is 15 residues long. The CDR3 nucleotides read TGCGCCAGCAGTCAAGGGCAGGGAGGCAATCAGCCCCAGCATTTT. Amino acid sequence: CASSQGQGGNQPQHF.

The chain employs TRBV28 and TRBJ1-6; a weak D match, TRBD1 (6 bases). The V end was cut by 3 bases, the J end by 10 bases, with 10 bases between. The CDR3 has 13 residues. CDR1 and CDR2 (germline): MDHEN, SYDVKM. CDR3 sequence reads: CASSFTGPSPLHF. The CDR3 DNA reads TGTGCCAGCAGTTTCACAGGGCCATCACCCCTCCACTTT.

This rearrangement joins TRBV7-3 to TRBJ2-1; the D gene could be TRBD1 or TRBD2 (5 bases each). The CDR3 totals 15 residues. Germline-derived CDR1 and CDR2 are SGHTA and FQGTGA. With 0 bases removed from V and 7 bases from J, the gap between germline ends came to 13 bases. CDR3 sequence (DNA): TGTGCCAGCAGCTTAACGGTGGAGCGGACAAATGAGCAGTTCTTC. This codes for CASSLTVERTNEQFF.

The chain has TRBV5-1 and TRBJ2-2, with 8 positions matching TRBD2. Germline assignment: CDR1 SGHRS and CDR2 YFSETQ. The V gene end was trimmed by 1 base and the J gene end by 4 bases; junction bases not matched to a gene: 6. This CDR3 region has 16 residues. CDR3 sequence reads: CASSLTGTSRTGELFF. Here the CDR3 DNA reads TGCGCCAGCAGCTTGACAGGGACTAGTCGCACCGGGGAGCTGTTTTTT.

This CDR3 is CASSQTGSRDGYTF. Here the CDR3 DNA reads TGCGCCAGCAGCCAGACAGGGTCTCGGGATGGCTACACCTTC. The chain uses TRBV5-1 and TRBJ1-2; 7 positions agree with TRBD1. CDR3 size: 14 residues. V shed 4 bases and J 6 bases; nucleotides not matched to a gene: 9. In germline, CDR1 is SGHRS, CDR2 YFSETQ.

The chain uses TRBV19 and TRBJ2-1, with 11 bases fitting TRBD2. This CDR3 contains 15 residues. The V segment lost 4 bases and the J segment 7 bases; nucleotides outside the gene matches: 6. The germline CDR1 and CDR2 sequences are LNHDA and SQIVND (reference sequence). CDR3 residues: CASSKLAGVKNEQFF. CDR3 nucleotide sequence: TGTGCCAGTAGTAAACTAGCGGGAGTTAAAAATGAGCAGTTCTTC.

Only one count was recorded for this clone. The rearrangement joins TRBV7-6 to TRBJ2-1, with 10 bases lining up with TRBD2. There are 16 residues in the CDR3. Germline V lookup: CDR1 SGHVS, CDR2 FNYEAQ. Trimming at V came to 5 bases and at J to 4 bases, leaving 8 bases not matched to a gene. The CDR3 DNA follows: TGTGCCAGCAGCGACAGACTAGCGGGCGGATACAATGAGCAGTTCTTC. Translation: CASSDRLAGGYNEQFF. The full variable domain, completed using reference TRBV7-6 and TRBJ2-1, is GAGVSQSPRYKVTKRGQDVALRCDPISGHVSLYWYRQALGQGPEFLTYFNYEAQQDKSGLPNDRFSAERPEGSISTLTIQRTEQRDSAMYRCASSDRLAGGYNEQFFGPGTRLTVL.

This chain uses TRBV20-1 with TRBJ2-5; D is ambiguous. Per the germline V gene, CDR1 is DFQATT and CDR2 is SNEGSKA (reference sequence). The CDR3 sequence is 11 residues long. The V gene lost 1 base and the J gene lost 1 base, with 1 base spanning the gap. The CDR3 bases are TGCAGTGCTAGAGTCCAAGAGACCCAGTACTTC. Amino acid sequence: CSARVQETQYF.

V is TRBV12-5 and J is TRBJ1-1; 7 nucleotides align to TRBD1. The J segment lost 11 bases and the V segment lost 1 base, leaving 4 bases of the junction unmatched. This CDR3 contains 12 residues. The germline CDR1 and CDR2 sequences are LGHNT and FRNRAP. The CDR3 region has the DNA TGTGCTAGTGGTTTGGGACAGGGAGACGCTTTCTTT. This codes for CASGLGQGDAFF. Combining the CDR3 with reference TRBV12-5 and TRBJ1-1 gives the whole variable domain DARVTQTPRHKVTEMGQEVTMRCQPILGHNTVFWYRQTMMQGLELLAYFRNRAPLDDSGMPKDRFSAEMPDATLATLKIQPSEPRDSAVYFCASGLGQGDAFFGQGTRLTVV.

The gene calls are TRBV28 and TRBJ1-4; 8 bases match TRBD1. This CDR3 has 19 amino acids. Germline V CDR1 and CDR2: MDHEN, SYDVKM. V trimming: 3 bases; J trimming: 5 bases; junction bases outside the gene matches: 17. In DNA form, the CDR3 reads TGTGCCAGCAGTTTCGATTTGGTCGGGCAGGGGGCGCGGAATGAAAAACTGTTTTTT. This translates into CASSFDLVGQGARNEKLFF.

The CDR3 is CASSQDRASADNEQFF. The CDR3 nucleotides are TGCGCCAGCAGCCAAGATCGCGCTAGCGCCGACAATGAGCAGTTCTTC. The J gene is TRBJ2-1, the V gene TRBV4-3; possible D gene TRBD2, 6 bases. V was trimmed by 0 bases and J by 5 bases, leaving 14 bases between them. This CDR3 has 16 amino acids. Germline V gives CDR1 LGHNA, CDR2 YSLEER.

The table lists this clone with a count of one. DNA for the CDR3: TGTGCCAGTAGTATAACTAGCGGGAAAGAGACCCAGTACTTC. Translating it yields CASSITSGKETQYF. J is TRBJ2-5 and V is TRBV19; 10 bases are a match to TRBD2. After removal of 2 bases from V and 3 bases from J, the junction contained 0 bases not matched to a gene. The CDR3 is made up of 14 amino acids. CDR1 is LNHDA and CDR2 is SQIVND in the germline V gene (reference sequence).

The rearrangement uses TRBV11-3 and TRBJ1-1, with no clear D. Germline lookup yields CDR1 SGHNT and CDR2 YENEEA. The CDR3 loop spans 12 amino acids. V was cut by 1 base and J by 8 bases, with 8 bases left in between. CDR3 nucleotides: TGTGCCAGCAGCTTAGTACAAATGGAAGCTTTCTTT. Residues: CASSLVQMEAFF.

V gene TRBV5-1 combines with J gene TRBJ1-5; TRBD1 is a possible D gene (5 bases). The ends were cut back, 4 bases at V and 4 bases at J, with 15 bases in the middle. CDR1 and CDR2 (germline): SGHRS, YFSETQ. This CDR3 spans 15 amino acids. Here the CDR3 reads CASSLGPAENQPQHF. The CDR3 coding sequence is TGCGCCAGCAGCCTGGGGCCCGCAGAAAATCAGCCCCAGCATTTT.